Listed here is a single T cell receptor (beta chain). This entry belongs to a study of blood T cell repertoires in COVID-19. Study at large: PBMCs, B-cell-depleted T cells, or T cells were the source of the cDNA or gDNA that made up the material.

Per the original data handling: Quantification of nucleated cells was approximated via reference gene primer amplification. The repertoire was sequenced with immunoSEQ multiplex PCR; TCRdb's copy has only in-frame clones and lacks some. That table gives V, J and clone size, and the DNA gave D and trimming. The top ten clones hold almost 1.5% of a sample with 250,000 to 350,000 clones, approximately 84% of them seen once. Patients in Seattle were enrolled during active infection, then followed longitudinally. This clonotype originated in a human donor with COVID-19, enrolled during active disease. The donor label of this sample is uncertain. Sample: peripheral blood.

Here the CDR3 reads CASSLVSGRDSTDTQYF. Written as DNA, the CDR3 is TGTGCCAGCAGCTTAGTTTCCGGGAGAGATAGCACAGATACGCAGTATTTT. The rearrangement uses TRBV7-2 and TRBJ2-3, with D tentatively TRBD2 (6 bases). V lost 1 base, J lost 0 bases, and 14 bases lay in between. The CDR3 runs to 17 residues. Germline loops: CDR1 SGHTA, CDR2 FQGNSA.